This T cell receptor beta chain originates from a study of CD39 and CD103 CD8 tumor-infiltrating T cells. Sorted memory CD8 cells were CD8+CD4-CD45RA-, regardless of CCR7. The CDR3 sequence is 14 residues long. Germline-derived CDR1 and CDR2 are MNHEY and SMNVEV (reference sequence). V lost 5 bases and J lost 1; bases outside the gene matches: 4. Clones were read by immunoSEQ multiplex PCR, and TCRdb kept only the in-frame ones, dropping some. The sample consists of under 20,000 clones, over 80% of them appearing once. This chain connects TRBV27 to TRBJ1-1; 7 nucleotides line up with TRBD1. The receptor was derived from a human donor with head and neck squamous cell carcinoma. Sequencing used CD8+ T cells sorted from blood. As for subset: total memory CD8 T cells (CD45RA-CCR7+/-) from blood or uninvolved lymph node. The CDR3 nucleotides read TGTGCCAGCAGTACTCGGACAGGGAACACTGAAGCTTTCTTT. It is translated as CASSTRTGNTEAFF.